A single sample is the source of the 27 T cell receptor beta chains below, sequenced in a study of control samples from healthy donors and cancer patients. TCRdb keeps only in-frame clones here, not all; method: immunoSEQ multiplex PCR. The sample records 90,000 to 100,000 clones, roughly nine tenths being singletons. Sequencing was performed on blood. These receptors originate from a woman in her sixties or seventies in good health.

The gene calls are TRBV6-5 and TRBJ1-5; TRBD1 is a possible D gene (6 bases). Trimming took off 5 bases at V and 7 bases at J, with 18 bases between the two ends. The V gene's germline CDR1 is MNHEY and CDR2 SVGAGI. The CDR3 length is 15 residues. The CDR3 DNA reads TGTGCCAGCAGTCGGCACAGGGAGAGAGAACAGCCCCAGCATTTT. Translating it yields CASSRHREREQPQHF.

The CDR3 DNA reads TGCGCCGTTGGTAGGAACAATGAGCAGTTCTTC. Translated, it gives CAVGRNNEQFF. This chain uses TRBV10-2 with TRBJ2-1; D is unclear. This CDR3 has 11 residues. V lost 11 bases to trimming and J lost 5 bases, with 10 bases between them. Germline loops: CDR1 WSHSY, CDR2 SAAADI.

The genes are TRBV9 and TRBJ2-7; D gene uncertain. The CDR3 spans 14 residues. Looked up from germline, CDR1 is SGDLS and CDR2 is YYNGEE. Trimming pared 3 bases from V and 0 bases from J, leaving 10 bases between. The CDR3: CASSANWGSYEQYF. CDR3 sequence (DNA): TGTGCCAGCAGCGCTAACTGGGGCTCCTACGAGCAGTACTTC.

The chain recombines TRBV7-2 with TRBJ1-2; no firm D call. The germline V gene encodes CDR1 SGHTA and CDR2 FQGNSA. The CDR3 length is 16 residues. V lost 4 bases and J lost 1, with 16 bases in between. The CDR3 DNA reads as TGTGCCAGCAGCTCTTCCTCGATCCGGAGTAACTATGGCTACACCTTC. This encodes CASSSSSIRSNYGYTF.

The CDR3 region is CASSLSGSSYNEQFF. CDR3 DNA: TGTGCCAGCAGCCTTAGCGGATCCTCCTACAATGAGCAGTTCTTC. J is TRBJ2-1 and V is TRBV6-5; a possible D gene is TRBD2 (6 bases). The germline gives CDR1 MNHEY, CDR2 SVGAGI. CDR3 size: 15 residues. V dropped 6 bases and J dropped 0 bases, with 12 bases sitting between them.

The chain is built from TRBV6-1 and TRBJ2-1; no reliable D call. Germline CDR1 reads MNHNS; CDR2 reads SASEGT. The V and J ends lost 2 bases and 8 bases respectively, with 4 bases between them. The CDR3 totals 11 residues. This chain's CDR3 is CASSERYEQFF. The CDR3, as DNA: TGTGCCAGCAGTGAACGGTATGAGCAGTTCTTC.

The chain has TRBV3-1 (or the pseudogene TRBV3-2) and TRBJ2-1, with 10 bases fitting TRBD2. The V and J ends lost 1 base and 6 bases, in that order; junction bases with no gene match: 6. CDR1 and CDR2 (germline): LGHDT, YNNKEL (reference sequence). There are 16 residues in the CDR3. CDR3 sequence reads: CASSQVTGLAANEQFF. The CDR3 coding sequence is TGTGCCAGCAGCCAAGTAACCGGACTAGCGGCCAATGAGCAGTTCTTC.

This clone showed up just a few times. This sequence joins TRBV19 and TRBJ2-3, with 8 bases aligning to TRBD2. This CDR3 contains 13 residues. The trim removed 8 bases at V and 2 bases at J, leaving 3 bases unmatched. Per germline, CDR1 LNHDA and CDR2 SQIVND (reference sequence). The CDR3 DNA reads as TGTGCCAGTCGGACTAGCCACACAGATACGCAGTATTTT. It translates to CASRTSHTDTQYF.

The V call is TRBV11-2, the J call TRBJ1-1; D not certain. The CDR3 runs to 13 residues. Germline V gene data show CDR1 as SGHAT and CDR2 as FQNNGV. The V end was cut by 0 bases, the J end by 4 bases, with 6 bases between. The CDR3 nucleotides are TGTGCCAGCAGCTTAGATCCGGGCACTGAAGCTTTCTTT. It codes for CASSLDPGTEAFF.

This rearrangement joins TRBV5-1 to TRBJ2-2; a possible D gene is TRBD2 (5 bases). Germline-derived CDR1 and CDR2 are SGHRS and YFSETQ. V was cut by 4 bases and J by 7 bases, with 14 bases left in between. This CDR3 region has 14 residues. CDR3 region: CASSLPGVGGELFF. The CDR3 coding sequence is TGCGCCAGCAGCCTGCCCGGGGTTGGCGGGGAGCTGTTTTTT.

The chain is built from TRBV6-5 and TRBJ2-1; 11 nucleotides agree with TRBD2. CDR1 and CDR2 from the germline V gene are MNHEY and SVGAGI. CDR3 length: 16 amino acids. Trimming removed 0 bases from V and 8 bases from J; junction bases left unmatched: 6. CDR3 coding DNA: TGTGCCAGCAGTTACTCGGGGCTAGCGGGAGGCCATGAGCAGTTCTTC. This encodes CASSYSGLAGGHEQFF.

This CDR3 reads CASSVSATSYEQYF. DNA of the CDR3: TGTGCCAGCAGTGTTAGCGCTACCTCCTACGAGCAGTACTTC. V usage is TRBV2 and J usage is TRBJ2-7; a possible D gene is TRBD2 (5 bases). V dropped 4 bases and J dropped 0 bases, with 10 bases sitting between them. There are 14 residues in the CDR3. Germline CDR1 and CDR2: SNHLY and FYNNEI.

In DNA form, the CDR3 reads TGTGCCTGGAGTGGAGACGGCTTGGGAGGTGAAAAACTGTTTTTT. Its protein product is CAWSGDGLGGEKLFF. This chain links TRBV30 with TRBJ1-4; D uncertain. Germline CDR1 GTSNPN, CDR2 SVGIG (reference sequence). This CDR3 spans 15 amino acids. The V and J ends lost 1 base and 7 bases respectively, with 16 bases between them.

V and J are TRBV18 and TRBJ2-7; D is unclear. V gave up 5 bases and J gave up 2 bases, with 4 bases separating them. CDR3 length: 11 amino acids. The germline gives CDR1 KGHSH, CDR2 LQKENI. CDR3 sequence: CASSSAYEQYF. Written as DNA, the CDR3 is TGTGCCAGCTCATCGGCCTACGAGCAGTACTTC.

The chain uses TRBV9 and TRBJ2-1, with a weak D call TRBD2 (5 bases). Trimming took 2 bases from V and 8 from J, leaving 11 bases between them. The CDR3 sequence is 13 residues long. The germline V gene has CDR1 SGDLS and CDR2 YYNGEE. The CDR3 loop is CASSVSPGDEQFF. In DNA form, the CDR3 reads TGTGCCAGCAGCGTCAGCCCCGGGGATGAGCAGTTCTTC.

The chain has TRBV15 and TRBJ2-1; possible D gene TRBD2, 5 bases. Trimming pared 5 bases from V and 0 bases from J, leaving 11 bases between. This CDR3 contains 15 residues. CDR1 is LNHNV and CDR2 is YYDKDF in the germline V gene (reference sequence). The CDR3 loop is CATSFSTSSYNEQFF. The CDR3, as DNA: TGTGCCACCAGCTTTTCAACTAGCTCCTACAATGAGCAGTTCTTC.

V gene TRBV5-1 combines with J gene TRBJ1-4; 10 positions match TRBD1. CDR3 length equals 15 residues. Germline V lookup: CDR1 SGHRS, CDR2 YFSETQ. V lost 4 bases and J lost 7; bases outside the gene matches: 7. CDR3 loop: CASSMTGTGVEKLFF. The CDR3 bases are TGCGCCAGCAGCATGACCGGGACAGGGGTTGAAAAACTGTTTTTT.

This clone was recorded once. The CDR3 spells CASSSGVPGELFF. CDR3 sequence (DNA): TGCGCCAGCAGCTCGGGAGTCCCCGGGGAGCTGTTTTTT. The chain is built from TRBV5-1 and TRBJ2-2; D perhaps matches TRBD2 (6 bases). The CDR3 covers 13 residues. CDR1 SGHRS and CDR2 YFSETQ come from the germline V gene. Trimming stripped 3 bases from V and 6 bases from J, with 9 bases between.

In regard to this clone: The same CDR3 can be traced to other DNA sequences in this sample. V gene TRBV12-3 or TRBV12-4 combines with J gene TRBJ1-1; no clear D gene. V lost 4 bases and J lost 5, with 8 bases in between. The CDR3 is made up of 12 amino acids. The CDR3 here is CASSSPGTEAFF. CDR3 DNA sequence: TGTGCCAGCAGTTCCCCCGGTACTGAAGCTTTCTTT.

CDR3 bases: TGTGCCAGCAGTGAGGGGACGGGGAGCTCTGGAAACACCATATATTTT. Translation gives CASSEGTGSSGNTIYF. The J gene is TRBJ1-3, the V gene TRBV6-1; D is possibly TRBD1 (5 bases). Per germline, CDR1 MNHNS and CDR2 SASEGT. Trimming left V 3 bases short and J 0 bases short, with 12 bases between. This CDR3 has 16 amino acids.

The chain combines TRBV3-1 (or the pseudogene TRBV3-2) with TRBJ1-1; 10 nucleotides line up with TRBD1. This CDR3 has 16 residues. Germline values: CDR1 LGHDT, CDR2 YNNKEL (reference sequence). The V and J ends lost 4 bases and 1 base, in that order; junction bases with no gene match: 6. CDR3 loop: CASSPLWTGGNTEAFF. In nucleotides, the CDR3 is TGTGCCAGCAGCCCACTCTGGACAGGGGGGAACACTGAAGCTTTCTTT.

The rearrangement uses TRBV5-1 and TRBJ1-1; D is perhaps TRBD1 (5 bases). The ends were cut back, 5 bases at V and 0 bases at J, with 8 bases in the middle. The germline V gene encodes CDR1 SGHRS and CDR2 YFSETQ. The CDR3 loop spans 13 amino acids. CDR3 DNA sequence: TGCGCCAGCAGACAGGTCCTGAACACTGAAGCTTTCTTT. It translates to CASRQVLNTEAFF.

The chain uses TRBV29-1 and TRBJ1-1, with 9 nucleotides matching TRBD1. Germline assignment: CDR1 SQVTM and CDR2 ANQGSEA. Trimming cost V 7 bases and J 4 bases; bases outside gene matches: 7. There are 13 residues in the CDR3. This CDR3 is CSADRGGGTEAFF. CDR3 coding DNA: TGCAGCGCGGACAGGGGAGGTGGCACTGAAGCTTTCTTT.

V gene TRBV4-1 combines with J gene TRBJ1-2, with a possible D match to TRBD1 (6 bases). This CDR3 comprises 16 residues. Germline V gives CDR1 MGHRA, CDR2 YSYEKL. V was pared by 1 base and J by 6 bases, with 18 bases between. This CDR3 reads CASSQVLRGAGDGYTF. CDR3 nucleotides: TGCGCCAGCAGCCAAGTTCTACGGGGGGCGGGGGATGGCTACACCTTC.

This chain joins TRBV19 and TRBJ2-3, with D possibly matching TRBD2 (6 bases). The CDR3 consists of 14 residues. The germline V gene has CDR1 LNHDA and CDR2 SQIVND (reference sequence). The V end lost 8 bases, the J end lost 0 bases, and 12 bases lay between the germline ends. The CDR3 region has the DNA TGTGCCAGTCAAAGCGGGCCTAGCACAGATACGCAGTATTTT. This translates into CASQSGPSTDTQYF.

To note about this clone: One end of the junction fails to match germline, which may point to a read error. The rearrangement joins TRBV3-1 (or the pseudogene TRBV3-2) to TRBJ2-5; D is unresolved. From germline, CDR1 is LGHDT and CDR2 YNNKEL (reference sequence). The CDR3 runs 15 residues. The CDR3 here is CASSPQDGYQETQYF. In DNA form, the CDR3 reads TGTGCCAGCAGCCCCCAGGACGGATACCAGGAGACCCAGTACTTC.

V usage is TRBV3-1 (or the pseudogene TRBV3-2) and J usage is TRBJ1-6; D perhaps matches TRBD1 (6 bases). The CDR3 is made up of 15 amino acids. Trimming stripped 5 bases from V and 0 bases from J, with 8 bases between. Germline values: CDR1 LGHDT, CDR2 YNNKEL (reference sequence). The CDR3 here is CASSSQGSYNSPLHF. The DNA of the CDR3 is TGTGCCAGCAGCTCACAGGGCTCCTATAATTCACCCCTCCACTTT.